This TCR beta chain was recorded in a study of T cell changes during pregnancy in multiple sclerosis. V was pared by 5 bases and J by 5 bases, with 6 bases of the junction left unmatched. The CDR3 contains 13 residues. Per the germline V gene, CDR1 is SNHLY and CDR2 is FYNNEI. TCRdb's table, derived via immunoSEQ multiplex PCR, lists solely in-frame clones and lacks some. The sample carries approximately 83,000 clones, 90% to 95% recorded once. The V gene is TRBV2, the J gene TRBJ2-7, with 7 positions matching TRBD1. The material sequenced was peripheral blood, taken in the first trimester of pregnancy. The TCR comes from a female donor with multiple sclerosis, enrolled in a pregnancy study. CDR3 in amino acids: CASSKTGDHEQYF. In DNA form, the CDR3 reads TGTGCCAGCAGTAAAACAGGGGACCACGAGCAGTACTTC.